This T cell receptor beta chain was retrieved from a study of T cells after yellow fever vaccination. Study-level points and caveats: Abundant clonotypes from the bulk population could contaminate FACS-sorted repertoires. A secondary response was less intense yet reached its peak sooner, at day 5 versus 15.

This clonotype was seen at least ten times. Its specificity is unknown. CDR3 length: 14 amino acids. V gave up 1 base and J gave up 7 bases, with 10 bases separating them. CDR1 and CDR2 from the germline V gene are MGHRA and YSYEKL. Template switching by 5'RACE produced TCR cDNA, adding a universal primer site and UMIs. Each CDR3 protein is one row after TCRdb ran MiXCR on the 5' RACE reads. The data show fewer than 350,000 distinct CDR3 sequences, approximately 4% seen once. The chain is built from TRBV4-1 and TRBJ2-2; perhaps TRBD2 as D (5 bases). Sample: PBMCs, taken 15 days after the yellow fever booster vaccination. The TCR comes from a man younger than 30 who received the YFV17D yellow fever vaccine. CDR3 nucleotides: TGCGCCAGCAGCCAAGGGACGGGGTTCGGGGAGCTGTTTTTT. Translating gives CASSQGTGFGELFF.